Described below is a single TCR beta chain sequence and its context. The sample originates from a study of blood T cell repertoires in COVID-19. Study as a whole: From the United States, Italy and Spain came samples of acute and convalescent COVID-19. PBMCs, B-cell-depleted T cells, or T cells were the source of the cDNA or gDNA that made up the material.

As processed by the authors: Amplification with reference gene primers provided the estimates of nucleated cell counts. Sequencing was performed with immunoSEQ multiplex PCR; in TCRdb, only in-frame clones are kept and a portion is missing. V, J and clone size derive from that table, while D and trimming were established from the DNA sequence. The table shows 240,000 or so clones, with about 88% occurring only once. Sequencing input: peripheral blood. The TCR sequence derives from a woman in her 40s who had recovered from COVID-19.

CDR3 sequence (DNA): TGTGCCAGCAGCCAGGGTGGGGTCTACGAGCAGTACTTC. The encoded protein is CASSQGGVYEQYF. The chain combines TRBV7-9 with TRBJ2-7, with a weak D call TRBD1 (5 bases). V dropped 5 bases and J dropped 3 bases, with 11 bases sitting between them. The CDR3 is made up of 13 amino acids. Looked up from germline, CDR1 is SEHNR and CDR2 is FQNEAQ (reference sequence).